The following is a T cell receptor (beta chain) sequence with its context. The antigen is unknown. This sample was included in a study of T cell responses to AZD1222 COVID-19 vaccine. Repertoires were generated with immunoSEQ multiplex PCR, while TCRdb's copy carries only in-frame clones and drops some. The sample lists over 90,000 clones, roughly 88% seen once, with 4.8% in the top ten. The study, taken as a whole, reports: Reportedly, close to half of spike-specific TCRs are directed against unmutated variant regions. Without day 14 samples, only post-peak T cell repertoires were studied. There were mostly white British donors and more females than males, and clonal diversity was possibly underestimated.

The sequence derives from an adult in good health. The specimen comprised peripheral blood, sampled on day 0 of AZD1222 vaccination.

The CDR3 region is CASTDTLSYEQYF. The CDR3 DNA follows: TGTGCCAGCACCGACACCCTCTCCTACGAGCAGTACTTC. The chain links TRBV2 to TRBJ2-7; D ambiguous. The V gene lost 7 bases and the J gene lost 0 bases, with 10 bases spanning the gap. The CDR3 has 13 residues. The germline V gene encodes CDR1 SNHLY and CDR2 FYNNEI.